These 25 T cell receptor beta chains came from one sample sequenced in a study of CD8 T cells in ankylosing spondylitis. MiXCR was run by TCRdb on the 5' RACE reads, yielding one entry per CDR3 protein. The repertoire holds 150,000 or so distinct CDR3 sequences, with about a third as singletons. The sample consisted of synovial fluid, either unsorted or a sorted T cell fraction (not recorded which). The receptors were sampled from a male donor with ankylosing spondylitis.

This clonotype was recorded a few times. V and J are TRBV2 and TRBJ2-1; 16 bases line up with TRBD2. CDR3 size: 15 residues. Germline V gene data show CDR1 as SNHLY and CDR2 as FYNNEI. The V gene end was trimmed by 6 bases and the J gene end by 9 bases; junction bases not matched to a gene: 5. The CDR3 here is CASSLGTSGGVEQFF. The CDR3 DNA reads as TGTGCCAGCAGCCTGGGGACTAGCGGGGGGGTTGAGCAGTTCTTC. Drawing the rest from reference TRBV2 and TRBJ2-1, the complete variable domain is EPEVTQTPSHQVTQMGQEVILRCVPISNHLYFYWYRQILGQKVEFLVSFYNNEISEKSEIFDDQFSVERPDGSNFTLKIRSTKLEDSAMYFCASSLGTSGGVEQFFGPGTRLTVL.

The gene calls are TRBV3-1 and TRBJ2-2; D not resolved. CDR1 and CDR2 (germline): LGHDT, YNNKEL (reference sequence). V was clipped by 1 base and J by 3 bases, with 6 bases between them. This CDR3 comprises 14 residues. CDR3 DNA sequence: TGTGCCAGCAGCCAAGGAAGCTACACCGGGGAGCTGTTTTTT. It specifies CASSQGSYTGELFF.

The J gene is TRBJ2-3, the V gene TRBV5-1; D is ambiguous. The CDR3 contains 14 residues. Germline assignment: CDR1 SGHRS and CDR2 YFSETQ. V was shortened by 0 bases and J by 4 bases, with 9 bases between the two germline ends. The CDR3 spells CASSLGAVADTQYF. The CDR3 DNA follows: TGCGCCAGCAGCTTGGGGGCAGTCGCAGATACGCAGTATTTT.

This sequence joins TRBV27 and TRBJ2-6; 9 bases line up with TRBD1. Trimming removed 6 bases from V and 0 bases from J; junction bases left unmatched: 9. This CDR3 is 18 amino acids long. In germline, CDR1 is MNHEY, CDR2 SMNVEV (reference sequence). The CDR3 nucleotides are TGTGCCAGCAGACTCGGACAGGGGAGAAACTCTGGGGCCAACGTCCTGACTTTC. This gives the protein CASRLGQGRNSGANVLTF.

This clonotype has at least ten counts. J is TRBJ2-3 and V is TRBV9; 9 bases align to TRBD2. Per the germline V gene, CDR1 is SGDLS and CDR2 is YYNGEE. CDR3 length: 16 residues. V lost 4 bases to trimming and J lost 4 bases; unmatched junction nucleotides: 10. CDR3 amino acids: CASSPRASGIPDTQYF. CDR3 coding DNA: TGTGCCAGCAGCCCTCGGGCTAGCGGGATCCCAGATACGCAGTATTTT.

This clonotype has ten or more counts. This chain joins TRBV29-1 and TRBJ2-4, with D tentatively TRBD1 (5 bases). The V and J ends lost 6 bases and 1 base respectively, with 13 bases between them. This CDR3 spans 14 amino acids. In germline, CDR1 is SQVTM, CDR2 ANQGSEA. This CDR3 is CSVRTTGAKNIQYF. CDR3 sequence (DNA): TGCAGCGTAAGGACAACTGGGGCCAAAAACATTCAGTACTTC.

The chain recombines TRBV14 with TRBJ2-6, with D unresolved. CDR1 is SGHDN and CDR2 is FVKESK in the germline V gene. V shed 7 bases and J shed 0 bases, with 4 bases lying between them. This CDR3 spans 13 amino acids. DNA of the CDR3: TGTGCCAGCACGGACTCTGGGGCCAACGTCCTGACTTTC. It encodes CASTDSGANVLTF.

This chain connects TRBV28 to TRBJ2-7; D is unclear. V dropped 5 bases and J dropped 6 bases, with 8 bases sitting between them. CDR3 size: 11 residues. Germline CDR1 and CDR2: MDHEN and SYDVKM. CDR3 in amino acids: CASSRFLEQYF. The CDR3 DNA reads as TGTGCCAGCAGTCGTTTTCTCGAGCAGTACTTC.

The table lists this clonotype with many counts. The CDR3: CATSGGPPDTQYF. For the CDR3, the DNA is TGTGCCACCAGTGGGGGACCCCCGGATACGCAGTATTTT. The V call is TRBV24-1, the J call TRBJ2-3; either TRBD1 or TRBD2 may supply D (5 bases each). The CDR3 has 13 residues. Trimming removed 5 bases at V and 6 bases at J, with 11 bases between. Germline V CDR1 and CDR2: KGHDR, SFDVKD.

This clonotype appeared a single time. V usage is TRBV6-4 and J usage is TRBJ2-1; TRBD2 matches at 7 bases. Germline assignment: CDR1 MRHNA and CDR2 SNTAGT. The CDR3 covers 15 residues. The V and J ends lost 6 bases and 6 bases, in that order; junction bases with no gene match: 11. The CDR3 reads CASSQGGARSNEQFF. Written as DNA, the CDR3 is TGTGCCAGCAGCCAGGGAGGGGCAAGGTCCAATGAGCAGTTCTTC.

The chain employs TRBV7-2 and TRBJ1-1, with D uncertain. Germline V lookup: CDR1 SGHTA, CDR2 FQGNSA. The CDR3 spans 13 residues. The ends were cut back, 5 bases at V and 8 bases at J, with 15 bases in the middle. The CDR3 protein is CASSTDSSPEAFF. As DNA, the CDR3 is TGTGCCAGCAGCACGGACTCGTCCCCAGAAGCTTTCTTT.

J is TRBJ2-7 and V is TRBV12-3 or TRBV12-4; D gene unclear. The CDR3 spans 15 residues. Trimming left V 3 bases short and J 1 base short, with 13 bases between. The CDR3 spells CASSLGPGKSYEQYF. DNA of the CDR3: TGTGCCAGCAGTTTGGGCCCAGGAAAATCCTACGAGCAGTACTTC.

The genes are TRBV5-1 and TRBJ2-3; tentative D call: TRBD2 (8 bases). This CDR3 is 16 amino acids long. From germline, CDR1 is SGHRS and CDR2 YFSETQ. Deletions cut 7 bases from V and 4 bases from J, with 22 bases between. CDR3 in DNA: TGCGCCAGCGCTCTGAATCCGGGAGGGGGCGCAGATACGCAGTATTTT. Residues: CASALNPGGGADTQYF.

This clonotype has a handful of counts. V usage is TRBV20-1 and J usage is TRBJ2-1; TRBD2 agrees at 8 bases. V lost 6 bases to trimming and J lost 7 bases; unmatched junction nucleotides: 17. CDR1 is DFQATT and CDR2 is SNEGSKA in the germline V gene (reference sequence). The CDR3 is made up of 16 amino acids. CDR3 protein: CSAPRRPAGDGNEQFF. In DNA, the CDR3 is TGCAGTGCCCCTAGGCGCCCAGCGGGAGATGGGAATGAGCAGTTCTTC.

The chain joins TRBV27 to TRBJ2-5; TRBD2 matches at 9 bases. Germline loops: CDR1 MNHEY, CDR2 SMNVEV (reference sequence). V lost 2 bases and J lost 5; bases outside the gene matches: 12. The CDR3 loop spans 17 amino acids. CDR3 amino acids: CASSLGVGLAGKETQYF. As DNA, the CDR3 is TGTGCCAGCAGTTTAGGCGTCGGGCTAGCGGGAAAGGAGACCCAGTACTTC.

This clonotype showed up just a few times. CDR3 sequence reads: CASKVGTSGIGETQYF. CDR3 nucleotides: TGTGCCAGCAAGGTTGGGACTAGCGGGATAGGAGAGACCCAGTACTTC. The V gene is TRBV6-1, the J gene TRBJ2-5, with 13 bases aligning to TRBD2. V was pared by 7 bases and J by 4 bases, with 9 bases of the junction left unmatched. Germline assignment: CDR1 MNHNS and CDR2 SASEGT. CDR3 size: 16 residues.

The J gene is TRBJ2-7, the V gene TRBV4-2, with unresolved D. The V end was cut by 2 bases, the J end by 5 bases, with 4 bases between. This CDR3 comprises 11 residues. The germline V gene has CDR1 LGHNA and CDR2 YNFKEQ. The CDR3 nucleotides read TGTGCCAGCAGCCAATACGACGAGCAGTACTTC. Translation: CASSQYDEQYF.

V is TRBV4-3 and J is TRBJ2-7; 8 bases line up with TRBD2. The V segment lost 0 bases and the J segment 2 bases; nucleotides outside the gene matches: 6. Germline values: CDR1 LGHNA, CDR2 YSLEER. CDR3 size: 16 residues. The CDR3 spells CASSQDPGTRAYEQYF. DNA for the CDR3: TGCGCCAGCAGCCAAGATCCTGGGACTAGAGCCTACGAGCAGTACTTC.

J is TRBJ2-3 and V is TRBV3-1, with 14 nucleotides matching TRBD2. This CDR3 contains 17 residues. The germline V gene encodes CDR1 LGHDT and CDR2 YNNKEL (reference sequence). With V trimmed by 3 bases and J by 7 bases, 9 bases remained unmatched. This CDR3 reads CASSQTGTSGRRNTQYF. The CDR3 region has the DNA TGTGCCAGCAGCCAGACCGGGACTAGCGGGAGACGGAATACGCAGTATTTT.

This clonotype was seen only a few times. The V call is TRBV11-2, the J call TRBJ1-1; possible D gene TRBD1, 6 bases. This CDR3 has 14 residues. The V gene's germline CDR1 is SGHAT and CDR2 FQNNGV. Trimming took off 4 bases at V and 2 bases at J, with 11 bases between the two ends. The CDR3 protein is CASSSGTHNTEAFF. The CDR3 coding sequence is TGTGCCAGCAGCTCAGGGACACATAACACTGAAGCTTTCTTT.

The rearrangement links TRBV4-2 to TRBJ2-2, with 9 bases aligning to TRBD2. The CDR3 totals 18 residues. From germline, CDR1 is LGHNA and CDR2 YNFKEQ. Trimming removed 4 bases from V and 6 bases from J; junction bases left unmatched: 15. In DNA form, the CDR3 reads TGTGCCAGCAGCCCCCAAGCCGGGACTAGCTGGGACGCCGGGGAGCTGTTTTTT. Translation: CASSPQAGTSWDAGELFF.

This clonotype turned up a few times. The rearrangement uses TRBV6-2 or TRBV6-3 and TRBJ2-3; TRBD1 matches at 7 bases. The CDR3 consists of 13 residues. V shed 6 bases and J 2 bases; nucleotides not matched to a gene: 2. The germline V gene encodes CDR1 MNHEY and CDR2 SVGEGT. The CDR3 nucleotides read TGTGCCAGCAGGGGACAGTACACAGATACGCAGTATTTT. Translating it yields CASRGQYTDTQYF.

The chain employs TRBV5-1 and TRBJ2-3, with a weak D call TRBD2 (6 bases). From germline, CDR1 is SGHRS and CDR2 YFSETQ. This CDR3 contains 14 residues. V lost 5 bases to trimming and J lost 0 bases, with 10 bases between them. CDR3 coding DNA: TGCGCCAGCAGGGGAGGTCTAAGCACAGATACGCAGTATTTT. Translating gives CASRGGLSTDTQYF.

The chain couples TRBV20-1 to TRBJ2-2; D ambiguous. This CDR3 comprises 12 residues. V lost 5 bases, J lost 6 bases, and 10 bases lay in between. Germline-derived CDR1 and CDR2 are DFQATT and SNEGSKA (reference sequence). The DNA of the CDR3 is TGCAGTGCTCCCAGTAGGCCCGGGGAGCTGTTTTTT. Protein: CSAPSRPGELFF.

This clonotype appeared a few times. The chain combines TRBV4-1 with TRBJ2-1, with 10 bases that match TRBD2. Trimming at V came to 1 base and at J to 9 bases, leaving 9 bases not matched to a gene. CDR3 size: 16 residues. Germline V CDR1 and CDR2: MGHRA, YSYEKL. The DNA of the CDR3 is TGCGCCAGCAGCCAAGTGACTAGCGGGCCCGAGGGTGAGCAGTTCTTC. It is translated as CASSQVTSGPEGEQFF.